This entry lists 8 T cell receptor beta chains sequenced from one sample in a study of control samples from healthy donors and cancer patients. The protocol was immunoSEQ multiplex PCR, while the TCRdb copy is restricted to in-frame clones and leaves out a portion. The table records some 120,000 clones, approximately 95% of them present only once. Sequences were obtained from blood. All receptors come from a man aged 25 to 40 in good health.

The chain uses TRBV28 and TRBJ2-7, with 8 bases identical to TRBD1. Per the germline V gene, CDR1 is MDHEN and CDR2 is SYDVKM. The CDR3 loop spans 17 amino acids. V lost 7 bases to trimming and J lost 1 base; unmatched junction nucleotides: 15. This CDR3 is CASKNRGYSSGSYEQYF. The DNA of the CDR3 is TGTGCCAGCAAAAACAGGGGGTACTCGTCGGGGTCCTACGAGCAGTACTTC.

This clone was picked up one time. The chain couples TRBV11-2 to TRBJ1-1; the D gene is possibly TRBD1 (6 bases). The length of the CDR3 is 13 residues. V was cut by 1 base and J by 5 bases, with 8 bases left in between. In germline, CDR1 is SGHAT, CDR2 FQNNGV. CDR3 loop: CASSLVRGTEAFF. CDR3 coding DNA: TGTGCCAGCAGCTTAGTCAGGGGAACTGAAGCTTTCTTT.

J is TRBJ1-2 and V is TRBV9; D gene unclear. The CDR3 contains 15 residues. Between the trimmed V and J ends, which lost 4 bases and 0 bases, there was a span of 13 bases. Per the germline V gene, CDR1 is SGDLS and CDR2 is YYNGEE. Here the CDR3 DNA reads TGTGCCAGCAGCACCACGGCAGTCGCTAACTATGGCTACACCTTC. Its protein is CASSTTAVANYGYTF. Using reference TRBV9 and TRBJ1-2 for the parts outside the CDR3, the full variable domain is DSGVTQTPKHLITATGQRVTLRCSPRSGDLSVYWYQQSLDQGLQFLIQYYNGEERAKGNILERFSAQQFPDLHSELNLSSLELGDSALYFCASSTTAVANYGYTFGSGTRLTVV.

The CDR3 here is CASSKGTGGGTEAFF. In DNA, the CDR3 is TGTGCCAGCAGCAAAGGCACAGGGGGAGGAACTGAAGCTTTCTTT. V and J are TRBV3-1 (or the pseudogene TRBV3-2) and TRBJ1-1, with 8 bases aligning to TRBD1. The CDR3 totals 15 residues. Germline assignment: CDR1 LGHDT and CDR2 YNNKEL (reference sequence). V gave up 5 bases and J gave up 5 bases; unmatched junction bases: 10.

As to this clone: The sample has other DNA sequences that encode this CDR3 too. The chain uses TRBV7-2 and TRBJ2-5, with D possibly called TRBD1 or TRBD2 (6 bases each). This CDR3 is 14 amino acids long. With 4 bases removed from V and 7 bases from J, the gap between germline ends came to 16 bases. Looked up from germline, CDR1 is SGHTA and CDR2 is FQGNSA. CDR3 sequence: CASSSGGGPGTQYF. The CDR3 nucleotides are TGTGCCAGCAGCTCAGGTGGGGGGCCGGGGACCCAGTACTTC.

The rearrangement links TRBV11-2 to TRBJ1-2; 7 nucleotides match TRBD1. This CDR3 comprises 19 residues. V lost 4 bases and J lost 0; bases outside the gene matches: 17. Germline CDR1 is SGHAT and CDR2 is FQNNGV. Here the CDR3 DNA reads TGTGCCAGCAGCTCCTTCCGGGACAGCCTTCTCCCAGCTAACTATGGCTACACCTTC. This translates into CASSSFRDSLLPANYGYTF. Looking up the rest from reference TRBV11-2 and TRBJ1-2 gives the full variable domain: EAGVAQSPRYKIIEKRQSVAFWCNPISGHATLYWYQQILGQGPKLLIQFQNNGVVDDSQLPKDRFSAERLKGVDSTLKIQPAKLEDSAVYLCASSSFRDSLLPANYGYTFGSGTRLTVV.

This chain connects TRBV10-3 to TRBJ1-5, with D possibly TRBD1 on 5 matching bases. This CDR3 has 14 amino acids. CDR1 is ENHRY and CDR2 is SYGVKD in the germline V gene. V lost 4 bases to trimming and J lost 9 bases, with 16 bases between them. CDR3 nucleotides: TGTGCCATCAGTGGCGGGGCAGAGTATGGGCCCCAGCATTTT. This gives the protein CAISGGAEYGPQHF.

J is TRBJ1-4 and V is TRBV24-1; no clear D gene. CDR1 is KGHDR, CDR2 SFDVKD, per germline. Trimming pared 8 bases from V and 8 bases from J, leaving 14 bases between. This CDR3 has 13 residues. The chain's CDR3 is CATTLAAPEKLFF. CDR3 DNA sequence: TGTGCCACCACTCTAGCGGCGCCAGAAAAACTGTTTTTT.